The subject of this entry is one TCR beta chain. This entry belongs to a study of technical replicates of blood from a handful of donors. There are 15 residues in the CDR3. Germline V CDR1 and CDR2: SGHRS, YFSETQ. Trimming removed 0 bases from V and 4 bases from J; junction bases left unmatched: 4. Assay: immunoSEQ multiplex PCR; the TCRdb copy retains only in-frame clones and omits some. This table has some 94,000 clones, roughly 95% appearing once. Material for sequencing was T cells isolated from PBMCs. This TCR was recovered from a human donor in good health. The rearrangement joins TRBV5-1 to TRBJ2-7; 10 nucleotides agree with TRBD1. The CDR3 loop reads CASSLDGTGDYEQYF. The CDR3 DNA reads TGCGCCAGCAGCTTGGATGGGACAGGGGATTACGAGCAGTACTTC.